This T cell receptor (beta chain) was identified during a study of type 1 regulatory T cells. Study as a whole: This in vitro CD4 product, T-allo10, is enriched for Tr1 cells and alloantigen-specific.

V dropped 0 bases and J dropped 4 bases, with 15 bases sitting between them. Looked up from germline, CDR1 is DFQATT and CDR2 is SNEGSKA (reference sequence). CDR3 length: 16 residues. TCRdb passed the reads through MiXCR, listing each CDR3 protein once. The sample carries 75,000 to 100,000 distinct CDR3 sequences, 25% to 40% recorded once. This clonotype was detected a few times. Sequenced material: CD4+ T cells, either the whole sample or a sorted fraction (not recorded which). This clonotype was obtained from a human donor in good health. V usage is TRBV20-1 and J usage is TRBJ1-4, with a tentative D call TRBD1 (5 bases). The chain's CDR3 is CSARDQGGSRNEKLFF. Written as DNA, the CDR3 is TGCAGTGCTAGAGACCAGGGCGGTTCGCGTAATGAAAAACTGTTTTTT.